This TCR beta chain originates from a study of graft-versus-host responses after intestinal transplantation. Overall study context: As for transplant type, recipients had multivisceral, liver-intestinal, or isolated intestinal grafts.

With regard to this clone: Its antigen is currently unknown.

General study findings and limits: Early post-transplant declines in HvG were associated with peak levels of circulating GvH clones. Where graft-donor T cell macrochimerism was present, patients had high graft-versus-host to host-versus-graft clonal ratios in allografts. Some GvH clones appeared in ileal mucosa or blood before recipient bone marrow.

V was clipped by 3 bases and J by 6 bases, with 8 bases between them. The CDR3 totals 13 residues. Germline V gene sequence: CDR1 SGHTA, CDR2 FQGNSA. The protocol was immunoSEQ multiplex PCR, while the TCRdb copy is restricted to in-frame clones and leaves out a portion. The sample yields fewer than 120,000 clones, just under 95% seen once. The TCR originated in a human donor who received an intestinal transplant. The sample here was unstimulated CD8+ T cells sorted from spleen or lymph node cells, taken before intestinal transplant. V and J are TRBV7-2 and TRBJ2-2; D uncertain. CDR3 in amino acids: CASSFNGAGELFF. DNA for the CDR3: TGTGCCAGCAGCTTTAATGGAGCCGGGGAGCTGTTTTTT.